Each of the 28 T cell receptor beta chains below was sequenced from the same sample in a study of PD-1 blockade in classical Hodgkin lymphoma. Time point: cycle 4 day 1 (C4D1), after more than five weeks of nivolumab. No patient escaped relapse after autologous stem cell transplantation, and brentuximab vedotin exposure varied. Profiled with immunoSEQ multiplex PCR; TCRdb holds only in-frame clones, not every one. Of some 100,000 clones listed, approximately 94% are singletons. The source material was peripheral blood mononuclear cells (PBMCs), sampled before the fourth cycle of nivolumab. The receptor set was obtained from a human donor with classical Hodgkin lymphoma.

CDR3 residues: CASSPRPQLGDYGYTF. CDR3 in DNA: TGCGCCAGCAGCCCTCGACCCCAACTAGGAGACTATGGCTACACCTTC. The chain combines TRBV5-1 with TRBJ1-2; D is unresolved. V lost 4 bases to trimming and J lost 3 bases, with 19 bases between them. The CDR3 runs 16 residues. Looked up from germline, CDR1 is SGHRS and CDR2 is YFSETQ.

The CDR3 coding sequence is TGTGCCAGCAGCCTTTCCCACGGCTCAACTAATGAAAAACTGTTTTTT. This codes for CASSLSHGSTNEKLFF. The rearrangement joins TRBV9 to TRBJ1-4; D call uncertain. Trimming removed 4 bases from V and 0 bases from J, with 13 bases in between. Germline V gene lookup returns CDR1 SGDLS and CDR2 YYNGEE. The CDR3 spans 16 residues.

The gene calls are TRBV5-1 and TRBJ1-1, with 7 nucleotides matching TRBD1. This CDR3 is built from 14 residues. After removal of 0 bases from V and 4 bases from J, the junction contained 3 bases not matched to a gene. Germline V gene data show CDR1 as SGHRS and CDR2 as YFSETQ. In nucleotides, the CDR3 is TGCGCCAGCAGCTTGGTACAGGGGAGCACTGAAGCTTTCTTT. Amino acid sequence: CASSLVQGSTEAFF.

This clone was counted once. The V and J genes are TRBV6-5 and TRBJ2-2; 13 nucleotides agree with TRBD2. CDR1 and CDR2 from the germline V gene are MNHEY and SVGAGI. The CDR3 has 16 amino acids. With 2 bases clipped from V and 8 bases from J, the junction kept 5 bases outside the gene matches. CDR3 amino acids: CASSYPLAGGPGELFF. CDR3 sequence (DNA): TGTGCCAGCAGTTACCCACTAGCGGGAGGGCCTGGGGAGCTGTTTTTT.

This clone was seen only once. Other DNA sequences from this sample encode an identical CDR3 as well. V and J are TRBV5-1 and TRBJ2-1; D remains ambiguous. This CDR3 is built from 15 residues. V lost 0 bases to trimming and J lost 1 base, with 8 bases between them. The germline V gene has CDR1 SGHRS and CDR2 YFSETQ. Written as DNA, the CDR3 is TGCGCCAGCAGCTTGGAAGGATCATCCTACAATGAGCAGTTCTTC. Protein: CASSLEGSSYNEQFF.

The chain couples TRBV7-9 to TRBJ2-2; no clear D gene. The CDR3 spans 13 residues. Germline V gives CDR1 SEHNR, CDR2 FQNEAQ (reference sequence). Trimming removed 1 base from V and 7 bases from J, with 7 bases in between. CDR3 region: CASSLGRVGELFF. The CDR3 DNA follows: TGTGCCAGCAGCTTAGGAAGGGTCGGGGAGCTGTTTTTT. Variable domain in full (rest from reference TRBV7-9 and TRBJ2-2): DTGVSQNPRHKITKRGQNVTFRCDPISEHNRLYWYRQTLGQGPEFLTYFQNEAQLEKSRLLSDRFSAERPKGSFSTLEIQRTEQGDSAMYLCASSLGRVGELFFGEGSRLTVL.

The chain has TRBV28 and TRBJ2-7; 12 positions match TRBD1. This CDR3 is 17 amino acids long. Looked up from germline, CDR1 is MDHEN and CDR2 is SYDVKM. J gave up 4 bases and V 4 bases, and 11 bases lay outside the gene matches. The DNA of the CDR3 is TGTGCCAGCAGTTATAAACCCCGGGACAGGGGGCTTTACGAGCAGTACTTC. It codes for CASSYKPRDRGLYEQYF.

In regard to this clone: Other nucleotide sequences in the sample specify the same CDR3. The rearrangement joins TRBV19 to TRBJ2-3; D gene uncertain. V was clipped by 6 bases and J by 0 bases, with 4 bases between them. Germline V gives CDR1 LNHDA, CDR2 SQIVND (reference sequence). The CDR3 sequence is 12 residues long. CDR3 region: CASSISTDTQYF. CDR3 nucleotides: TGTGCCAGTAGCATTAGCACAGATACGCAGTATTTT.

This clone was observed once. This chain links TRBV7-9 with TRBJ1-5; D is possibly TRBD1 (5 bases). V gave up 1 base and J gave up 3 bases, with 16 bases separating them. The V gene's germline CDR1 is SEHNR and CDR2 FQNEAQ (reference sequence). The CDR3 is 17 residues long. The CDR3 nucleotides read TGTGCCAGCAGCTTAGGGGGCGATTTGGGATCCAATCAGCCCCAGCATTTT. Its translation is CASSLGGDLGSNQPQHF.

The V gene is TRBV15, the J gene TRBJ2-1, with D possibly being TRBD2 (5 bases). The germline CDR1 and CDR2 sequences are LNHNV and YYDKDF (reference sequence). Trimming took 5 bases from V and 0 from J, leaving 14 bases between them. The length of the CDR3 is 16 residues. The CDR3 DNA sequence: TGTGCCACCAGCGGGAGAGAGCCGAGCTCCTACAATGAGCAGTTCTTC. Its translation is CATSGREPSSYNEQFF.

The V call is TRBV5-4, the J call TRBJ2-7, with a weak D call TRBD1 (6 bases). Trimming removed 0 bases from V and 2 bases from J, with 9 bases in between. CDR1 and CDR2 from the germline V gene are SGHNT and YYREEE (reference sequence). This CDR3 has 14 residues. The DNA of the CDR3 is TGTGCCAGCAGCTTGGAATGGACAGCCTACGAGCAGTACTTC. Translated: CASSLEWTAYEQYF.

A single count supports this clone. V gene TRBV9 combines with J gene TRBJ2-5; a possible D gene is TRBD1 (6 bases). The length of the CDR3 is 14 residues. Germline lookup yields CDR1 SGDLS and CDR2 YYNGEE. V was clipped by 0 bases and J by 1 base, with 7 bases between them. In nucleotides, the CDR3 is TGTGCCAGCAGCGTAGGGACAGCCCAAGAGACCCAGTACTTC. Protein product: CASSVGTAQETQYF. The full variable domain, with the rest looked up from reference TRBV9 and TRBJ2-5, is DSGVTQTPKHLITATGQRVTLRCSPRSGDLSVYWYQQSLDQGLQFLIQYYNGEERAKGNILERFSAQQFPDLHSELNLSSLELGDSALYFCASSVGTAQETQYFGPGTRLLVL.

The V gene is TRBV7-9, the J gene TRBJ1-4, with 8 bases matching TRBD1. The germline V gene has CDR1 SEHNR and CDR2 FQNEAQ (reference sequence). CDR3 length: 16 residues. J was trimmed by 0 bases and V by 3 bases; bases with no gene match: 3. The CDR3 nucleotides are TGTGCCAGCAGCTTTACAGGGGGGACAACTAATGAAAAACTGTTTTTT. Translating it yields CASSFTGGTTNEKLFF.

The chain joins TRBV10-3 to TRBJ1-3, with D perhaps TRBD1 (6 bases). The CDR3 extends over 14 amino acids. The V gene's germline CDR1 is ENHRY and CDR2 SYGVKD. CDR3 DNA sequence: TGTGCAACGTACAGGGACACCTCTGGAAACACCATATATTTT. It encodes CATYRDTSGNTIYF.

The rearrangement links TRBV29-1 to TRBJ2-1, with D perhaps TRBD1 or TRBD2 (5 bases each). With 4 bases removed from V and 9 bases from J, the gap between germline ends came to 7 bases. This CDR3 is 10 amino acids long. The V gene's germline CDR1 is SQVTM and CDR2 ANQGSEA. The chain's CDR3 is CSVGGSEQFF. The CDR3 nucleotides are TGCAGCGTTGGGGGGAGTGAGCAGTTCTTC.

The gene calls are TRBV19 and TRBJ1-5, with 7 bases that match TRBD1. The trim removed 6 bases at V and 4 bases at J, leaving 9 bases unmatched. Germline V gives CDR1 LNHDA, CDR2 SQIVND (reference sequence). This CDR3 is 15 amino acids long. This CDR3 is CASSPTGITNQPQHF. In DNA form, the CDR3 reads TGTGCCAGTAGCCCGACAGGGATCACGAATCAGCCCCAGCATTTT.

This clone was recorded once. This rearrangement joins TRBV7-2 to TRBJ1-1; D is unclear. This CDR3 has 15 residues. The V end lost 5 bases, the J end lost 1 base, and 14 bases lay between the germline ends. Germline values: CDR1 SGHTA, CDR2 FQGNSA. CDR3 in DNA: TGTGCCAGCAGCCCCGAAGGGCGGAAGAACACTGAAGCTTTCTTT. It translates to CASSPEGRKNTEAFF.

This chain uses TRBV9 with TRBJ1-4; D is unclear. This CDR3 has 13 amino acids. V was clipped by 5 bases and J by 10 bases, with 15 bases between them. The germline gives CDR1 SGDLS, CDR2 YYNGEE. For the CDR3, the DNA is TGTGCCAGCAGTGAATTATTGGAAGGAAAACTGTTTTTT. This sequence encodes CASSELLEGKLFF.

The chain joins TRBV28 to TRBJ2-1, with TRBD2 matching 11 bases. This CDR3 is built from 14 residues. V shed 3 bases and J 7 bases; nucleotides not matched to a gene: 2. The germline gives CDR1 MDHEN, CDR2 SYDVKM. The CDR3 loop reads CASSFGLAGNEQFF. DNA of the CDR3: TGTGCCAGCAGTTTCGGACTAGCGGGTAATGAGCAGTTCTTC.

This CDR3 is CASSLAGLTDTQYF. The CDR3 DNA reads as TGTGCCAGCAGCCTAGCGGGACTCACAGATACGCAGTATTTT. This rearrangement joins TRBV14 to TRBJ2-3, with TRBD2 matching over 8 bases. The germline V gene has CDR1 SGHDN and CDR2 FVKESK. V was pared by 4 bases and J by 2 bases, with 2 bases of the junction left unmatched. The CDR3 is 14 residues long.

The genes are TRBV27 and TRBJ2-7; D perhaps matches TRBD2 (6 bases). CDR1 MNHEY and CDR2 SMNVEV come from the germline V gene (reference sequence). CDR3 length equals 15 residues. V was clipped by 5 bases and J by 3 bases, with 17 bases between them. The CDR3, as DNA: TGTGCCAGCAGTATGGGGGGTGGCAGGGTCTACGAGCAGTACTTC. It specifies CASSMGGGRVYEQYF.

The chain has TRBV5-1 and TRBJ2-3; TRBD1 aligns across 7 bases. The V and J ends lost 3 bases and 2 bases, in that order; junction bases with no gene match: 9. CDR1 and CDR2 from the germline V gene are SGHRS and YFSETQ. The CDR3 has 16 amino acids. This chain's CDR3 is CASSSLQGIPTDTQYF. Written as DNA, the CDR3 is TGCGCCAGCAGCTCCCTACAGGGGATACCCACAGATACGCAGTATTTT. Filled out from reference TRBV5-1 and TRBJ2-3, the complete variable domain reads KAGVTQTPRYLIKTRGQQVTLSCSPISGHRSVSWYQQTPGQGLQFLFEYFSETQRNKGNFPGRFSGRQFSNSRSEMNVSTLELGDSALYLCASSSLQGIPTDTQYFGPGTRLTVL.

The genes are TRBV7-8 and TRBJ2-2; D unresolved. Germline assignment: CDR1 SGHVS and CDR2 FQNEAQ. With 5 bases removed from V and 5 bases from J, the gap between germline ends came to 15 bases. This CDR3 has 15 amino acids. CDR3 region: CASSRNRIGTGELFF. The DNA for the CDR3 is TGTGCCAGCAGCCGAAATAGGATAGGTACCGGGGAGCTGTTTTTT.

J is TRBJ2-3 and V is TRBV28; D is perhaps TRBD1 or TRBD2 (5 bases each). This CDR3 region has 16 residues. The germline V gene has CDR1 MDHEN and CDR2 SYDVKM. With 5 bases removed from V and 4 bases from J, the gap between germline ends came to 19 bases. Written as DNA, the CDR3 is TGTGCCAGCAGTCCCCCGGGGCAAGGCTGGTCAGATACGCAGTATTTT. As protein: CASSPPGQGWSDTQYF.

CDR3 nucleotides: TGTGCCAGCAGCTTAGGGGACAGCTCTGAAGCTTTCTTT. It is translated as CASSLGDSSEAFF. This chain joins TRBV11-3 and TRBJ1-1; 7 bases fit TRBD1. This CDR3 is 13 amino acids long. Germline values: CDR1 SGHNT, CDR2 YENEEA. The trim removed 1 base at V and 6 bases at J, leaving 2 bases unmatched.

V is TRBV30 and J is TRBJ1-1; the D is unclear. The germline V gene has CDR1 GTSNPN and CDR2 SVGIG (reference sequence). The CDR3 contains 14 residues. The V end was cut by 0 bases, the J end by 1 base, with 9 bases between. The CDR3 DNA sequence: TGTGCCTGGAGTGTACTGTCCGGGAACACTGAAGCTTTCTTT. It yields the protein CAWSVLSGNTEAFF.

V usage is TRBV6-4 and J usage is TRBJ1-4; D may be TRBD1 (5 bases). This CDR3 spans 15 amino acids. Between the trimmed V and J ends, which lost 3 bases and 7 bases, there was a span of 15 bases. CDR1 and CDR2 (germline): MRHNA, SNTAGT. The CDR3 nucleotides are TGTGCCAGCAGTGAAGGACGCGGGGGAGTTGAAAAACTGTTTTTT. Its translation: CASSEGRGGVEKLFF.

The chain combines TRBV28 with TRBJ1-5, with no clear D. Per the germline V gene, CDR1 is MDHEN and CDR2 is SYDVKM. CDR3 length: 12 residues. The V end was cut by 5 bases, the J end by 9 bases, with 11 bases between. CDR3 residues: CASSGPLGPQHF. In DNA, the CDR3 is TGTGCCAGCAGTGGACCCTTAGGGCCCCAGCATTTT.